Detailed here is one TCR beta chain. Antigen specificity is unknown. This record comes from a study of cytomegalovirus exposure and HLA in healthy donors. Findings of the study overall: Sequencing probably produced one cluster of sequence variants that were highly shared.

Both 60 Vbeta primers and 13 Jbeta primers went into the PCR. The protocol was immunoSEQ multiplex PCR, while the TCRdb copy is restricted to in-frame clones and leaves out a portion. The sample yields roughly 70,000 clones, roughly four fifths seen once. This CDR3 region has 16 residues. CDR1 is MNHEY, CDR2 SVGAGI, per germline. Trimming left V 2 bases short and J 4 bases short, with 17 bases between. V gene TRBV6-5 combines with J gene TRBJ1-1; D is possibly TRBD1 (6 bases). Sequences were obtained from PBMCs. The sequence was obtained from a man aged 50-59 years in good health and CMV-seronegative. CDR3 sequence (DNA): TGTGCCAGCAGTTACACCCGGGGAACAGGGAGCACTGAAGCTTTCTTT. Its translation: CASSYTRGTGSTEAFF.